This T cell receptor (beta chain) was found in a study of ipilimumab plus nivolumab after autologous stem cell transplantation. About the study: Both relapsed and primary refractory DLBCL were included.

Ipilimumab, 1 mg/kg, started 14 to 28 days after autologous transplant. Germline CDR1 SQVTM, CDR2 ANQGSEA. This CDR3 is 15 amino acids long. Between the trimmed V and J ends, which lost 1 base and 5 bases, there was a span of 14 bases. Generated by immunoSEQ multiplex PCR, the TCRdb table keeps only in-frame clones and is missing some. The data show 16,000 or so clones, with around 68% seen just once and less than 25% held by the top ten. This clone has at least ten counts. The sequence derives from a male donor with diffuse large B-cell lymphoma. The sequencing here drew on PBMCs, taken in a trial of ipilimumab plus nivolumab as post-transplant consolidation. V gene TRBV29-1 combines with J gene TRBJ2-2, with a weak D call TRBD2 (7 bases). CDR3 DNA: TGCAGCGTTGAAGCGGGCGGGGGCGGTACCGGGGAGCTGTTTTTT. Translated, it gives CSVEAGGGGTGELFF.